The following is a T cell receptor beta chain sequence with its context. The method was immunoSEQ multiplex PCR; TCRdb's version includes in-frame clones alone and lacks a portion of them. The table has 150,000 to 200,000 clones, roughly 78% seen once. These data come from a study of blood T cell repertoires in COVID-19. Study as a whole: The United States, Italy and Spain provided the acute and convalescent COVID-19 samples.

The CDR3 runs 14 residues. The germline V gene encodes CDR1 LGHNA and CDR2 YNFKEQ. Between the trimmed V and J ends, which lost 4 bases and 6 bases, there was a span of 16 bases. This clonotype was obtained from an elderly woman with active or convalescent COVID-19. The rearrangement joins TRBV4-2 to TRBJ2-7, with D perhaps TRBD2 (6 bases). The material sequenced was peripheral blood. For the CDR3, the DNA is TGTGCCAGCAGCCTCGGGACTGCCCCCTCCGAGCAGTACTTC. Translated: CASSLGTAPSEQYF.